This T cell receptor beta chain is drawn from a study of PD-1 blockade in classical Hodgkin lymphoma. Profiled with immunoSEQ multiplex PCR; TCRdb holds only in-frame clones, not every one. The table lists 29,000 or so clones, around 70% of them singletons. Study-wide results and caveats: It was CD4+ TCR diversity, not CD8+, that rose significantly by C4D1.

The germline gives CDR1 SGDLS, CDR2 YYNGEE. There are 16 residues in the CDR3. Trimming stripped 2 bases from V and 8 bases from J, with 22 bases between. Patients all relapsed after autologous stem cell transplantation, and there was variation in brentuximab vedotin exposure. This clone appeared a few times. No antigen is known for it. The source material was peripheral blood mononuclear cells (PBMCs), sampled before the second cycle of nivolumab. This sequence was found in a human donor with classical Hodgkin lymphoma. V usage is TRBV9 and J usage is TRBJ1-2; TRBD1 might be the D (5 bases). The CDR3 sequence: CASSVDSSGGVGGYTF. Here the CDR3 DNA reads TGTGCCAGCAGCGTCGATAGTTCTGGGGGAGTCGGCGGCTACACCTTC.